Listed below are T cell receptor beta chains from one sample, sequenced in a study of T cell responses to AZD1222 COVID-19 vaccine. The protocol was immunoSEQ multiplex PCR, while the TCRdb copy is restricted to in-frame clones and leaves out a portion. The profile shows approximately 150,000 clones, 88% of them singletons. Sequenced material: peripheral blood, taken 28 days after the second dose of the MenACWY control vaccine. These receptors all stem from an adult who received the MenACWY meningococcal vaccine as a control. The CDR3 runs from the conserved cysteine through the conserved F or W. The D gene is left open where the match is weak. Only part of the rows carry a size: once, few, many, or a class if the clone is expanded.

cdr3_aa | cdr3_nt | v_call | cdr3_length | clone_size | d_call | j_call
CASSPHGTVRYEQYF | TGTGCCAGCAGCCCCCATGGAACAGTTCGGTACGAGCAGTACTTC | TRBV9 | 15 | - | - | TRBJ2-7
CASSQEVRLTTGEGYTF | TGCGCCAGCAGCCAAGAAGTCCGCTTGACGACAGGTGAAGGCTACACCTTC | TRBV4-3 | 17 | - | - | TRBJ1-2
CASSLGAGGTTEAFF | TGTGCCAGCAGCTTGGGTGCAGGCGGGACCACTGAAGCTTTCTTT | TRBV5-4 | 15 | - | - | TRBJ1-1
CASSLGGRGNEQYF | TGTGCCAGCAGCTTAGGCGGCAGGGGGAATGAGCAGTACTTC | TRBV7-2 | 14 | - | TRBD1 | TRBJ2-7
CASSGRLAANEQFF | TGTGCCAGCAGTGGAAGGCTAGCGGCCAATGAGCAGTTCTTC | TRBV2 | 14 | once | TRBD2 | TRBJ2-1
CASSFSYEQYF | TGTGCCAGCAGCTTCAGCTACGAGCAGTACTTC | TRBV7-9 | 11 | - | - | TRBJ2-7
CASSLDRGQYGYTF | TGCGCCAGCAGCTTGGACAGGGGCCAGTATGGCTACACCTTC | TRBV5-1 | 14 | - | TRBD1 | TRBJ1-2
CASKSTGLVTEAFF | TGTGCCAGCAAATCGACAGGGCTGGTCACTGAAGCTTTCTTT | TRBV2 | 14 | - | TRBD1 | TRBJ1-1
CSASGRGNTEAFF | TGCAGTGCTAGTGGTCGGGGGAACACTGAAGCTTTCTTT | TRBV20-1 | 13 | - | - | TRBJ1-1
CASSDQGTGELFF | TGTGCCAGCAGTGACCAGGGTACCGGGGAGCTGTTTTTT | TRBV6-4 | 13 | - | - | TRBJ2-2
CASSLGQGLQPQHF | TGTGCCAGCAGTTTAGGACAGGGATTACAGCCCCAGCATTTT | TRBV28 | 14 | - | TRBD1 | TRBJ1-5
CASSQDLQGAGNTIYF | TGCGCCAGCAGCCAAGATTTACAGGGGGCCGGAAACACCATATATTTT | TRBV4-3 | 16 | - | TRBD1 | TRBJ1-3
CANPIAGDADTQYF | TGTGCCAATCCGATAGCGGGGGACGCAGATACGCAGTATTTT | TRBV3-1/TRBV3-2 | 14 | once | TRBD2 | TRBJ2-3
CASSVGSATLYGYTF | TGTGCCAGCAGCGTAGGTTCAGCGACTCTCTATGGCTACACCTTC | TRBV9 | 15 | - | - | TRBJ1-2
CASSVTENYGYTF | TGTGCCAGCAGTGTTACAGAGAACTATGGCTACACCTTC | TRBV2 | 13 | - | - | TRBJ1-2
CASSQEEDRSNQPQHF | TGCGCCAGCAGCCAAGAGGAGGACAGGTCAAATCAGCCCCAGCATTTT | TRBV4-3 | 16 | - | TRBD1 | TRBJ1-5
CASIVSTGQYNEQFF | TGTGCCAGCATCGTGTCAACGGGACAGTACAATGAGCAGTTCTTC | TRBV7-2 | 15 | - | TRBD1 | TRBJ2-1
CASSYSLHGGYGYTF | TGTGCCAGCAGTTACTCACTTCATGGGGGCTATGGCTACACCTTC | TRBV6-5 | 15 | once | - | TRBJ1-2
CASSVQTGGGGSYNEQFF | TGTGCCAGCAGCGTTCAAACGGGAGGTGGAGGGTCCTACAATGAGCAGTTCTTC | TRBV7-2 | 18 | few | TRBD2 | TRBJ2-1
CASSLSSPAYNEQFF | TGCGCCAGCAGCTTGTCTTCCCCTGCCTACAATGAGCAGTTCTTC | TRBV5-1 | 15 | once | - | TRBJ2-1
CASSLNRGAGNTIYF | TGTGCCAGCAGCTTGAACCGTGGGGCTGGAAACACCATATATTTT | TRBV5-5 | 15 | - | - | TRBJ1-3
CATSGTAPYNTDTQYF | TGTGCCACCAGTGGTACAGCGCCATACAACACAGATACGCAGTATTTT | TRBV24-1 | 16 | - | - | TRBJ2-3
CASSSSGVEKLFF | TGTGCCAGCTCTTCGTCGGGGGTCGAAAAACTGTTTTTT | TRBV9 | 13 | - | - | TRBJ1-4
CSVPAGQVQFF | TGCAGCGTGCCCGCGGGACAGGTTCAGTTCTTC | TRBV29-1 | 11 | - | TRBD1 | TRBJ2-1
CASSSGNGNQPQHF | TGCGCCAGCAGCTCCGGCAACGGCAATCAGCCCCAGCATTTT | TRBV5-1 | 14 | - | - | TRBJ1-5
CASSPLGGRSQNIQYF | TGTGCCAGTAGTCCCTTGGGGGGAAGGTCTCAAAACATTCAGTACTTC | TRBV19 | 16 | - | - | TRBJ2-4
CASAGKGHQPQHF | TGTGCCTCTGCGGGAAAAGGCCACCAGCCCCAGCATTTT | TRBV30 | 13 | - | - | TRBJ1-5
CASLPGLAGVDTQYF | TGTGCCAGTCTACCGGGACTAGCGGGAGTAGATACGCAGTATTTT | TRBV7-9 | 15 | - | TRBD2 | TRBJ2-3
CASSLETQNEQYF | TGCGCCAGCAGCTTGGAGACACAGAACGAGCAGTACTTC | TRBV5-1 | 13 | few | - | TRBJ2-7
CASSEAPQGVLQPQHF | TGTGCCAGCAGTGAAGCACCCCAAGGGGTTCTTCAGCCCCAGCATTTT | TRBV6-1 | 16 | - | - | TRBJ1-5
CASTRGSGSYNSPLHF | TGTGCTAGTACCAGGGGATCTGGTTCCTATAATTCACCCCTCCACTTT | TRBV12-5 | 16 | - | - | TRBJ1-6
CASTDRASRRWEKLFF | TGTGCCAGCACCGACCGGGCCTCCAGACGGTGGGAAAAACTGTTTTTT | TRBV27 | 16 | - | - | TRBJ1-4
CASSLAGGQGAYEQYF | TGTGCCAGCAGCTTGGCCGGTGGACAGGGGGCGTACGAGCAGTACTTC | TRBV5-4 | 16 | - | TRBD1 | TRBJ2-7
CASTVAVLHSGANVLTF | TGCGCCAGCACAGTGGCAGTCTTGCACTCTGGGGCCAACGTCCTGACTTTC | TRBV5-1 | 17 | - | - | TRBJ2-6
CAIKGDTEAFF | TGTGCCATCAAAGGGGACACTGAAGCTTTCTTT | TRBV10-3 | 11 | - | - | TRBJ1-1